Detailed here is one TCR beta chain. The clone's antigen remains unknown. An end of the junction differs from the germline gene, which may be a read error. The cohort was made up of approximately 670 healthy bone marrow donors. All cohort members were sampled while nominally healthy, although unrecorded immune exposures were likely present. The donor tested CMV seronegative, placing the donor among the 352 seronegative members of the cohort. Every donor gave a peripheral blood sample, and the peripheral blood mononuclear cells from that sample were used for TCR beta sequencing. The Qiagen DNeasy Blood Extraction Kit was used to extract genomic DNA from the blood cell samples. These data originate in a study of cytomegalovirus exposure and HLA in healthy donors (dated by TCRdb to the late 2010s). In terms of the full investigation: An earlier analysis of several hundred of the donors reported 276 Gb of sequence data and 117 million unique TCR beta sequences obtained from about 179 million T cells. In the later analysis, no new phenotypic data were used to find candidate immune exposures; instead, reliance was placed on TCR beta sequences and their occurrence across donors. To decide whether each TCR beta V gene segment behaved as functional or pseudogenic, an earlier analysis of some 570 of the donors relied on high-throughput TCR beta sequencing. An early release that covered 500 to 800 HLA-typed donors contained approximately 290 gigabases of sequencing data and 70 million to 100 million unique TCR sequences. Using immunosequencing, the study profiled T cell repertoires from 666 subjects and related those repertoires to cytomegalovirus serostatus. High-throughput TCR immunosequencing, statistical association of individual TCRs with disease status, and machine learning were combined to predict cytomegalovirus infection status. Alongside the repertoire data, information on donor age, sex, ethnicity and CMV serostatus was compiled. Typing coverage differed by locus: A, B, C, DRB1 and DQB1 were typed in about 620-630 donors, DQA1 in 500 to 550, DPA1 in around 580, and DPB1 in approximately 450. A later analysis re-examined previously published TCR beta repertoires from around 670 donors and added high-resolution HLA genotyping to investigate patterns of TCR occurrence. All discovery cohort repertoires had been generated using a single sequencing platform. The aim of the study was to test whether cataloging public T cell receptors could identify signatures of past pathogen exposure. HLA typing included class I and class II loci at four-digit resolution. Roughly 5 DR-DQ haplotypes were handled as single units for association and clustering, since linkage in the cohort was strong. Across approximately 400 genotyped donors of the cohort, an average of approximately 200,000 unique TCR beta nucleotide sequences per donor were sequenced, and 15% to 20% of those sequences were non-productive. Of the 350 to 450 genotyped donors, less than 85% were placed in the genetic ancestry cluster associated with self-reported Caucasian donors. Genome-wide SNP genotypes for about 55% of the roughly 670 donors were used in a later genetic analysis, which treated that subset as a discovery cohort. Besides the first cohort of around 700 subjects, a separate validation cohort made up of 120 or so different subjects was used.

Study-level results and caveats: Because counts were too low, under 20 rarely observed V segments, including chromosome 9 orphons, were left out of the earlier analysis of a few hundred of the donors. Several of the top co-occurrence clusters appeared to be linked to parvovirus B19, influenza, CMV and Epstein-Barr virus, according to a later analysis. Correlated functional status among segregating V segments might be attributable to linkage disequilibrium, but an unknown experimental factor could not be ruled out. CMV serostatus was the only immune exposure information available for the cohort. Only TCR beta chains were sequenced in this cohort, and the absence of alpha or paired-chain data limited detectable features. In an earlier analysis of under 600 of the donors, most TCR beta V segments were observed in productive rearrangements about 87% or about 30% of the time, broadly matching IMGT annotations. V-gene and J-gene trimming of TCR beta chains was associated with a missense DCLRE1C variant in a later genetic analysis, and the association was replicated in an independent cohort. The authors suggested that the approach could potentially be generalized to other disease states and immunological phenotypes. The classifier was reported to diagnose cytomegalovirus status with high specificity and sensitivity in both the original cohort and the validation cohort. Compared with the 666-donor mean, donors in an Asian-associated ancestry cluster had fewer N-insertions in productive TCRs, according to a later genetic analysis. At a false discovery rate of 0.05, a later analysis linked 15,000 to 20,000 TCR beta sequences to specific HLA alleles. The sequencing pipeline was judged likely to have produced a cluster of highly shared sequence variants as a technical artifact. A later analysis found that most CMV-associated TCR beta chains appeared HLA-restricted, with HLA associations seemingly driven largely by CMV exposure. In a later analysis, the rate of TCR association differed among HLA loci, with DRB1 alleles having the most associated TCRs and HLA-C alleles having the fewest. When HLA alleles, especially DR and DQ, strongly co-occurred, TCR associations were difficult to assign to individual alleles. In a later analysis, HLA-associated TCR beta chains were found to be more clonally expanded and to have lower generation probabilities than equally common non-associated chains. Because the 87-base-pair reads could not distinguish some IMGT-functional V segments, including TRBV6-2 and TRBV6-3, those segments were excluded. A further reported finding was that TCR beta sequences accurately predicted the HLA-A and HLA-B alleles for most subjects in the first cohort. In vitro tests confirmed that a few of the cytomegalovirus-associated TCR beta chains recognize cytomegalovirus antigens. HLA typing was unavailable for some donors at each locus, so association tests used only the typed subset. Across donors, most TCR sequences were observed very rarely, whereas some public TCRs were present in many individuals. Sequencing depth was assumed to be roughly uniform across donors in the presence/absence analyses, though that assumption may not hold. In the study, some 160 TCR beta chains were listed as associated with cytomegalovirus.

The library was obtained by the immunoSEQ multiplex PCR assay. The multiplex PCR relied on a mix of 60 forward primers for TCR Vbeta segments and 13 reverse primers for TCR Jbeta segments. Amplification of the CDR3 region of rearranged TCR beta genes was performed with a multiplex PCR assay on genomic DNA. Amplified TCR beta libraries were sequenced as 87-base-pair reads on the Illumina HiSeq System. As for how the authors treated the data: Across the 500 to 750 repertoires, a later analysis counted roughly 77 million unique TCR beta chains, roughly 11 million of which were shared by at least two donors. Raw reads were error-corrected and collapsed into unique sequences by a nearest-neighbor algorithm in which closely related sequences were merged to remove PCR and sequencing errors. CDR3 sequences were aligned to IMGT reference sequences to assign V, D and J gene segments. For a sequence to be retained, at least a six-nucleotide match to both a V gene segment and a J gene segment was required. A rearrangement counted as productive if the CDR3 had no stop codons and remained in frame with V and J, and every other rearrangement counted as non-productive. Following IMGT convention, CDR3 was defined as the stretch from the second conserved V-encoded cysteine up to the conserved J-encoded phenylalanine. Sequences without an unambiguous match to a single V gene segment were excluded from the earlier analysis of a few hundred of the donors. An earlier analysis of fewer than 750 of the donors classified V segments as functional when productive rearrangements were above 56.7% and as segregating when the standard deviation between donors was above 5%. To diagnose cytomegalovirus status from the catalog of TCR beta chain sequences, a statistical classification framework was built. In a later analysis, TCR nucleotide sequences were compared against IMGT/GENE-DB human TR gene sequences so that V and J genes could be assigned. A later analysis assigned CDR3 sequences and most-parsimonious VDJ recombination scenarios with the TCRdist pipeline. A later analysis defined each TCR beta chain by its CDR3 amino acid sequence plus V-gene family, and excluded reads lacking a unique V-gene family. A later analysis removed 600 or so highly shared, low-generation-probability nucleotide sequences to deal with suspected cross-contamination and a sequencing artifact. In a later analysis, a clonal expansion index was calculated for each public chain from normalized within-repertoire ranks of inferred template counts. In a later analysis, generation probabilities were computed with a VDJ recombination model fitted to out-of-frame rearrangements, and the resulting probabilities were checked against IGoR. Hypergeometric tests were used in a later analysis to score TCR-TCR, TCR-HLA and TCR-CMV co-occurrence, with a repertoire-size bias correction applied to the TCR pairs. In a later analysis, false discovery rates were estimated by permuting HLA or CMV assignments 20 times. A later analysis grouped co-occurring TCRs with DBSCAN, adding TCRdist sequence similarity when clustering within HLA-allele-positive subsets. Repertoires with fewer than 30,000 or more than 120,000 public chains, plus five repertoires with anomalous nucleotide sharing, were excluded from co-occurrence clustering. This is the immuneACCESS table as TCRdb keeps it, with only in-frame sequences that have V and J called. A part of the clones is gone; compared with another copy, unresolved V genes explain less than half, and the rest is unexplained. Clone size and the V and J calls come from that table; the DNA yielded D and trimming. Here the sample has fewer than 110,000 clones; approximately 74% occur a single time. 1.5% to 2% of the sample is taken by the ten largest.

The germline V gene (reference sequence) supplies CDR1 SEHNR and CDR2 FQNEAQ. From the cysteine through the phenylalanine, the CDR3 covers 15 amino acids. Only the CDR3 portion is preserved as DNA: 45 bases, with reading frame beginning at the first base. The sequence was collected from a woman in her thirties or forties in good health and CMV-seronegative. The chain is assembled from TRBV7-9 and TRBJ2-7; the D gene is perhaps TRBD2, on 8 matching bases. The sequencing sample was made of PBMCs. The nucleotides are TGTTCCAGCAGCTTAGTCTCATTAGCGGGACAGGAGCAGTACTTC. This codes for CSSSLVSLAGQEQYF.